Below, one T cell receptor beta chain is given with its context. Its antigen is not known. This entry belongs to a study of cytomegalovirus exposure and HLA in healthy donors. Study at large: From 150 million to 200 million T cells, an earlier analysis saw roughly 100 million unique TCR beta sequences.

The PCR used 60 Vbeta and 13 Jbeta primers. TCRdb's copy holds only in-frame clones and misses some; the assay was immunoSEQ multiplex PCR. Of 84,000 or so clones listed, 70% to 80% are singletons. Study observations and caveats: Presence/absence comparisons presumed near-even sequencing depth among donors. Versus the approximately 700-donor mean, an Asian-associated ancestry cluster reportedly showed fewer N-insertions in a later analysis. A likely sequencing artifact accounted for one observed cluster of highly shared sequence variants.

CDR3 length: 14 amino acids. Per germline, CDR1 LNHDA and CDR2 SQIVND (reference sequence). Trimming cost V 9 bases and J 0 bases, with 14 bases left between them. The J gene is TRBJ1-1, the V gene TRBV19; maybe TRBD1 (5 bases). The material sequenced was PBMCs. The TCR originated in a man between 50 and 59 years old in good health and CMV-seronegative. The CDR3, as DNA: TGTGCCAGAAAACGACAGTGTTTGAACACTGAAGCTTTCTTT. It yields the protein CARKRQCLNTEAFF.